This entry lists 18 T cell receptor beta chains sequenced from one sample in a study of regulatory T cells in long-lasting Graves disease. Through Arm-PCR of CDR3 regions and iRepertoire HTBI primers, TCR beta libraries were built. TCRdb analysed the multiplex PCR reads with MiXCR anew, one entry per CDR3 protein. The data show some 320,000 distinct CDR3 sequences, with about 20% seen just once and approximately 35% held by the top ten. Time point reported: newly diagnosed GD, antithyroid drugs for less than 3 months. There was RNA extracted from PBMCs, and the TCR library was made from it. The specimen comprised peripheral blood mononuclear cells (PBMCs), sampled at new diagnosis, from a patient treated with antithyroid drugs. The receptors were gathered from a female donor with Graves disease.

The chain joins TRBV27 to TRBJ1-5, with TRBD1 identical over 8 bases. V lost 5 bases and J lost 6; bases outside the gene matches: 3. The CDR3 sequence is 13 residues long. The germline V gene has CDR1 MNHEY and CDR2 SMNVEV (reference sequence). This CDR3 is CASSITGGQPQHF. The CDR3 nucleotides read TGTGCCAGCAGTATAACAGGGGGTCAGCCCCAGCATTTT.

Many counts were recorded for this clonotype. The J gene is TRBJ1-5, the V gene TRBV2; D gene ambiguous. The CDR3 spans 13 residues. In germline, CDR1 is SNHLY, CDR2 FYNNEI. With 8 bases removed from V and 4 bases from J, the gap between germline ends came to 12 bases. The CDR3 DNA follows: TGTGCCAGCGGCCCGGGTGAAAATCAGCCCCAGCATTTT. Amino acid sequence: CASGPGENQPQHF. Full variable domain (remainder filled in from reference TRBV2 and TRBJ1-5): EPEVTQTPSHQVTQMGQEVILRCVPISNHLYFYWYRQILGQKVEFLVSFYNNEISEKSEIFDDQFSVERPDGSNFTLKIRSTKLEDSAMYFCASGPGENQPQHFGDGTRLSIL.

This clonotype was seen repeatedly, ten times or more. This sequence joins TRBV11-2 and TRBJ2-2, with 8 bases aligning to TRBD1. The V gene end was trimmed by 8 bases and the J gene end by 6 bases; junction bases not matched to a gene: 8. The CDR3 is 14 residues long. Germline V CDR1 and CDR2: SGHAT, FQNNGV. The CDR3 DNA follows: TGTGCCAGCGGTCTAACAGGGGGTCCCGGGGAGCTGTTTTTT. This sequence encodes CASGLTGGPGELFF. Supplemented by reference TRBV11-2 and TRBJ2-2, the full variable domain reads EAGVAQSPRYKIIEKRQSVAFWCNPISGHATLYWYQQILGQGPKLLIQFQNNGVVDDSQLPKDRFSAERLKGVDSTLKIQPAKLEDSAVYLCASGLTGGPGELFFGEGSRLTVL.

Ten or more counts support this clonotype. The chain carries TRBV24-1 and TRBJ2-1; D is perhaps TRBD1 (7 bases). There are 17 residues in the CDR3. Trimming removed 3 bases from V and 8 bases from J, with 22 bases in between. Per the germline V gene, CDR1 is KGHDR and CDR2 is SFDVKD. This CDR3 reads CATSDPGGRRDPDEQFF. The CDR3, as DNA: TGTGCCACCAGTGATCCAGGGGGGCGGCGGGATCCCGATGAGCAGTTCTTC.

This clonotype was detected ten times or more. The chain has TRBV2 and TRBJ2-7; TRBD1 agrees at 9 bases. Trimming cost V 9 bases and J 1 base; bases outside gene matches: 10. Germline-derived CDR1 and CDR2 are SNHLY and FYNNEI. The CDR3 loop spans 15 amino acids. The CDR3 region is CASSLETGGSYEQYF. The CDR3 DNA reads as TGTGCCAGTTCCCTTGAGACAGGGGGTTCCTACGAGCAGTACTTC.

This clonotype occurred many times. This sequence joins TRBV11-1 and TRBJ2-7; D may match TRBD1 or TRBD2 (5 bases each). Deletions cut 6 bases from V and 4 bases from J, with 25 bases between. CDR3 length: 17 residues. Per the germline V gene, CDR1 is SGHAT and CDR2 is FQDESV (reference sequence). This CDR3 is CASSPRDGTEPLYEQYF. The CDR3 coding sequence is TGTGCCAGCAGTCCCCGGGACGGAACGGAGCCTTTGTACGAGCAGTACTTC.

This clonotype was counted ten times or more. The V gene is TRBV7-9, the J gene TRBJ1-6, with D uncertain. The CDR3 is made up of 14 amino acids. Trimming pared 8 bases from V and 7 bases from J, leaving 15 bases between. CDR1 SEHNR and CDR2 FQNEAQ come from the germline V gene (reference sequence). CDR3 in amino acids: CASFSRYPNSPLHF. The DNA for the CDR3 is TGTGCCAGCTTCTCACGATATCCGAATTCACCCCTCCACTTT.

This clonotype has a count of ten or more. This chain links TRBV15 with TRBJ1-4; no clear D. Trimming removed 0 bases from V and 8 bases from J, with 13 bases in between. The CDR3 contains 15 residues. Germline V gives CDR1 LNHNV, CDR2 YYDKDF (reference sequence). CDR3 region: CATSRDPGNSEKLFF. CDR3 coding DNA: TGTGCCACCAGCAGAGACCCGGGGAACTCAGAAAAACTGTTTTTT.

With respect to this clonotype: A read error may explain this, as a much larger clone is one base away. The chain employs TRBV6-1 and TRBJ1-6; D is ambiguous. Germline V gene sequence: CDR1 MNHNS, CDR2 SASEGT. This CDR3 has 17 amino acids. The CDR3 region is CASRPPSRSSYNSSLHF. For the CDR3, the DNA is TGTGCCAGCAGACCCCCGAGCAGGAGCTCCTATAATTCATCCCTCCACTTT.

This clonotype was counted between two and nine times. The rearrangement uses TRBV24-1 and TRBJ2-1, with D unresolved. From germline, CDR1 is KGHDR and CDR2 SFDVKD. Trimming took 2 bases from V and 5 from J, leaving 0 bases between them. The CDR3 spans 11 residues. CDR3 protein: CATSDYNEQFF. The CDR3 DNA sequence: TGTGCCACCAGTGATTACAATGAGCAGTTCTTC.

This chain joins TRBV10-3 and TRBJ2-5; TRBD2 is a possible D gene (5 bases). This CDR3 region has 17 residues. CDR1 and CDR2 (germline): ENHRY, SYGVKD. V gave up 2 bases and J gave up 5 bases, with 21 bases separating them. CDR3: CAISEGLALVVGETQYF. CDR3 in DNA: TGTGCCATCAGTGAGGGTCTAGCCCTAGTTGTAGGGGAGACCCAGTACTTC.

This clonotype was observed a handful of times. The gene calls are TRBV19 and TRBJ2-2; no firm D call. The CDR3 spans 14 residues. Trimming took 7 bases from V and 6 from J, leaving 15 bases between them. Germline V gene sequence: CDR1 LNHDA, CDR2 SQIVND (reference sequence). CDR3 residues: CASTGRTGAGELFF. The CDR3 bases are TGTGCCAGTACCGGGCGTACTGGGGCCGGGGAGCTGTTTTTT.

There are many counts of this clonotype. The chain uses TRBV12-3 or TRBV12-4 and TRBJ1-1; D gene uncertain. CDR3 length: 14 residues. The V end was cut by 1 base, the J end by 1 base, with 7 bases between. The CDR3 DNA reads as TGTGCCAGCAGTTTAGAGGCGGGGAACACTGAAGCTTTCTTT. Amino acid sequence: CASSLEAGNTEAFF.

This clonotype has just one count. This likely traces to a read error, being one base from a far larger clone. V usage is TRBV12-3 or TRBV12-4 and J usage is TRBJ2-5; no clear D gene. The J call may be in error: the DNA end matches TRBJ2-1 better. The CDR3 runs to 15 residues. The CDR3 nucleotides are TGTGCCGGCAGCCTCTACAGTGGCGGTAAGGATGAGCAGTTCTTC. Protein product: CAGSLYSGGKDEQFF.

This clonotype occurred many times. CDR3 in amino acids: CASKPGEGETQYF. CDR3 in DNA: TGTGCCAGCAAGCCGGGAGAAGGGGAGACCCAGTACTTC. This rearrangement joins TRBV2 to TRBJ2-5, with a weak D call TRBD2 (6 bases). In germline, CDR1 is SNHLY, CDR2 FYNNEI. The germline V and J ends were trimmed by 7 bases and 5 bases, with 14 bases remaining between them. The CDR3 is made up of 13 amino acids. Supplemented by reference TRBV2 and TRBJ2-5, the full variable domain reads EPEVTQTPSHQVTQMGQEVILRCVPISNHLYFYWYRQILGQKVEFLVSFYNNEISEKSEIFDDQFSVERPDGSNFTLKIRSTKLEDSAMYFCASKPGEGETQYFGPGTRLLVL.

This clonotype has ten or more counts. The chain links TRBV3-1 to TRBJ2-7; 7 bases line up with TRBD2. V dropped 4 bases and J dropped 2; count of bases not matched to a gene: 5. This CDR3 comprises 14 residues. CDR1 and CDR2 from the germline V gene are LGHDT and YNNKEL (reference sequence). The CDR3 nucleotides are TGTGCCAGCAGCCGTAGACTAGCCACCTACGAGCAGTACTTC. It translates to CASSRRLATYEQYF.

At least ten counts were recorded for this clonotype. J is TRBJ2-7 and V is TRBV5-1; the D gene is possibly TRBD1 (6 bases). Germline CDR1 is SGHRS and CDR2 is YFSETQ. This CDR3 is built from 14 residues. Trimming removed 5 bases at V and 3 bases at J, with 15 bases between. CDR3: CASRRTDSDYEQYF. DNA of the CDR3: TGCGCCAGCAGGAGGACAGATTCCGACTACGAGCAGTACTTC.

Details on this clonotype: A much larger clonotype is one base distant, so this may be a read error. The conserved phenylalanine or tryptophan normally closing the CDR3 is absent here, so this likely arose from a read error. This chain connects TRBV20-1 to TRBJ2-1; possibly TRBD1 for D (5 bases). V was pared by 0 bases and J by 4 bases, with 22 bases between. There are 18 residues in the CDR3. Germline V gives CDR1 DFQATT, CDR2 SNEGSKA (reference sequence). The CDR3 DNA follows: TGCAGTGCTAGAGAAGGGTACTGGTACAGGCCGCAATACAATGAGCAGTTCTGC. As protein: CSAREGYWYRPQYNEQFC.